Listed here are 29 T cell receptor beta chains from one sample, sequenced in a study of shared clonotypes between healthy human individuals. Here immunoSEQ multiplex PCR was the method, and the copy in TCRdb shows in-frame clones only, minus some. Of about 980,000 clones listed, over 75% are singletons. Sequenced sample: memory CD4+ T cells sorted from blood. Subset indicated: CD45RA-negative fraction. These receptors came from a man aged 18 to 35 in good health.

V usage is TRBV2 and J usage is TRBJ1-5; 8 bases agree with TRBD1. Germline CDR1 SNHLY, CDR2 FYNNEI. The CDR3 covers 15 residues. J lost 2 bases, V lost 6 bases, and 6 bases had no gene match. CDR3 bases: TGTGCCAGCAGGGAGGAGACAGGGGGCAATCAGCCCCAGCATTTT. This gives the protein CASREETGGNQPQHF. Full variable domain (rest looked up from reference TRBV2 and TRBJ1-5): EPEVTQTPSHQVTQMGQEVILRCVPISNHLYFYWYRQILGQKVEFLVSFYNNEISEKSEIFDDQFSVERPDGSNFTLKIRSTKLEDSAMYFCASREETGGNQPQHFGDGTRLSIL.

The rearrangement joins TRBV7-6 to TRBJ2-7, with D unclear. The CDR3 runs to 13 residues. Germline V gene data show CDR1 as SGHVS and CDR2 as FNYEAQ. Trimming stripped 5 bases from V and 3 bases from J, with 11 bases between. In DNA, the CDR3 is TGTGCCAGCAGCCCTTACGGCATCTACGAGCAGTACTTC. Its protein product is CASSPYGIYEQYF.

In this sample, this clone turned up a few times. CDR3 bases: TGTGCCAGCAGCTGGCTAGCGGGGGTGGTAGATACGCAGTATTTT. Translating it yields CASSWLAGVVDTQYF. The V and J genes are TRBV7-2 and TRBJ2-3; 10 positions agree with TRBD2. Germline V gene data show CDR1 as SGHTA and CDR2 as FQGNSA. The CDR3 loop spans 15 amino acids. The trim removed 4 bases at V and 5 bases at J, leaving 6 bases unmatched.

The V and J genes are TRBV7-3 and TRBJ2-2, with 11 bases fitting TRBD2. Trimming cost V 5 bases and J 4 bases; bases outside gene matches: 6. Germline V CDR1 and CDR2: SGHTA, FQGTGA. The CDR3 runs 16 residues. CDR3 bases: TGTGCCAGCAGCCCTTCAGGACTAGCGGGCACCGGGGAGCTGTTTTTT. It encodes CASSPSGLAGTGELFF.

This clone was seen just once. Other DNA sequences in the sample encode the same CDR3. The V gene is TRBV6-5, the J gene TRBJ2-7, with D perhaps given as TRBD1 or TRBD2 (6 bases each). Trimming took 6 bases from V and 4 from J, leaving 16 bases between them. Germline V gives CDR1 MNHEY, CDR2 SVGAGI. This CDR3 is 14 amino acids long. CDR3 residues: CASSLNPGAYEQYF. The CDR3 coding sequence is TGTGCCAGCAGCCTTAATCCGGGGGCTTACGAGCAGTACTTC.

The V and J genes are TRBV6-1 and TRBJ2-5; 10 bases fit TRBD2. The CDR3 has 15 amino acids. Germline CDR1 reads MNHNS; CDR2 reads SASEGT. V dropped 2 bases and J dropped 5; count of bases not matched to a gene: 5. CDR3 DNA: TGTGCCAGCAGTGAAATGACTAGCGGGTGGGAGACCCAGTACTTC. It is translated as CASSEMTSGWETQYF.

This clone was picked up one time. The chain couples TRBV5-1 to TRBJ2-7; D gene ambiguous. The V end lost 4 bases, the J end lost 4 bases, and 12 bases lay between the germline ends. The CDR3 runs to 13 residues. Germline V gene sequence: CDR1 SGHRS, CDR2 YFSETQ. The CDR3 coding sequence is TGCGCCAGCAGCCTACGGGTGGGGTACGAGCAGTACTTC. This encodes CASSLRVGYEQYF.

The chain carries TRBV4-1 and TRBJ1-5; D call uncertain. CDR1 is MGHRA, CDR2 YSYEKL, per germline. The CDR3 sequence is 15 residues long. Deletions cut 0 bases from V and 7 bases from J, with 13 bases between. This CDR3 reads CASSQDTVLGQPQHF. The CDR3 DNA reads TGCGCCAGCAGCCAAGACACGGTTTTGGGACAGCCCCAGCATTTT.

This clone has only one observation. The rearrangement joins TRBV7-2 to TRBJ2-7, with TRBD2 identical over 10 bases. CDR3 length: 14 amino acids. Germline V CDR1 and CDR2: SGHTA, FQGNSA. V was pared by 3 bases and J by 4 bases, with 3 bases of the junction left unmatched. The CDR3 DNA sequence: TGTGCCAGCAGCTTCACTAGCGGGACTTACGAGCAGTACTTC. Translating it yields CASSFTSGTYEQYF.

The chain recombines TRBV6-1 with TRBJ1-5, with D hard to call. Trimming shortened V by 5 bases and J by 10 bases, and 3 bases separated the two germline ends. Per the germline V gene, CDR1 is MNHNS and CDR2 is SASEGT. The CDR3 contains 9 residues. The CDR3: CASSPPQHF. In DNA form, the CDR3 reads TGTGCCAGCAGTCCACCCCAGCATTTT.

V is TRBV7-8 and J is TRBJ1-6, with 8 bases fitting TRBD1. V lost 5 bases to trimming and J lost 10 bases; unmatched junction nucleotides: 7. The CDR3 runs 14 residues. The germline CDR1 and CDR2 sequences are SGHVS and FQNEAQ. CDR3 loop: CASSLGQGGSPLHF. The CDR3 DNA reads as TGTGCCAGCAGCCTCGGACAGGGAGGCTCACCCCTCCACTTT.

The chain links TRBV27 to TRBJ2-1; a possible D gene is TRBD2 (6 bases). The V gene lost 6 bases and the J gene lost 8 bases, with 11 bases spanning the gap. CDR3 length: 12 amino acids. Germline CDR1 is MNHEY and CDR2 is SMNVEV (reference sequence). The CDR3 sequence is CASRVSGDEQFF. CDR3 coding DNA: TGTGCCAGCAGGGTTTCGGGGGATGAGCAGTTCTTC.

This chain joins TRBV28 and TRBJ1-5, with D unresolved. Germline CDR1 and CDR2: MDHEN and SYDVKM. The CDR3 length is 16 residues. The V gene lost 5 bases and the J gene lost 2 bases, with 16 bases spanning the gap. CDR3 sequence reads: CASSVRHRSGNQPQHF. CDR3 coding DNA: TGTGCCAGCAGTGTGCGTCACCGGTCGGGCAATCAGCCCCAGCATTTT.

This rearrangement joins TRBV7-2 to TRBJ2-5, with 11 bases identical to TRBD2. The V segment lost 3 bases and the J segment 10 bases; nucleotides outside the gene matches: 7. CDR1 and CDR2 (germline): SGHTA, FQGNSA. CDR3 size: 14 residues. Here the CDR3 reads CASSLTSGNDHQYF. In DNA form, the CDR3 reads TGTGCCAGCAGCTTGACTAGCGGGAACGACCACCAGTACTTC.

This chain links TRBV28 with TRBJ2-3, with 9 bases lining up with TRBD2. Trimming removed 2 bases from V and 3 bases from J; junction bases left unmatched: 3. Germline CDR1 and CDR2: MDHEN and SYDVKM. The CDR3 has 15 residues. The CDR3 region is CASSLAGGMTDTQYF. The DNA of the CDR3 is TGTGCCAGCAGTTTAGCGGGGGGGATGACAGATACGCAGTATTTT.

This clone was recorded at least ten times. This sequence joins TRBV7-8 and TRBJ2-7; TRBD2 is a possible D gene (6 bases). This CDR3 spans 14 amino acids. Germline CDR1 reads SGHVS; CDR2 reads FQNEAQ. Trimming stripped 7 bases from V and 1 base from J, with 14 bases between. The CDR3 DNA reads TGTGCCAGCACCCAACGTCGGGAGTCCTACGAGCAGTACTTC. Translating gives CASTQRRESYEQYF. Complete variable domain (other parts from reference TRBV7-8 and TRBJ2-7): GAGVSQSPRYKVAKRGQDVALRCDPISGHVSLFWYQQALGQGPEFLTYFQNEAQLDKSGLPSDRFFAERPEGSVSTLKIQRTQQEDSAVYLCASTQRRESYEQYFGPGTRLTVT.

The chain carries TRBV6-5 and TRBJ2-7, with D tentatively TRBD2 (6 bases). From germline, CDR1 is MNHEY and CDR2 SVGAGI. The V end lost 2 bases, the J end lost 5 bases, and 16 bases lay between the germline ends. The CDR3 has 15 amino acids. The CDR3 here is CASSYEAGSGHEQYF. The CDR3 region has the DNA TGTGCCAGCAGTTACGAAGCGGGCTCCGGGCACGAGCAGTACTTC.

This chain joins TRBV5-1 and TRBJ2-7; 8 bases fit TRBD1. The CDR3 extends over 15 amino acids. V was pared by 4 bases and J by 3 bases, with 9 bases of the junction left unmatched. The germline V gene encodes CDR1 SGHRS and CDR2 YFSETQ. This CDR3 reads CASSLGQGIGYEQYF. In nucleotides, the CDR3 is TGCGCCAGCAGCCTAGGACAGGGTATTGGCTACGAGCAGTACTTC.

CDR3 coding DNA: TGTGCCAGCAGTTACTCGACAGGCGGAAAAATCTATGGCTACACCTTC. Translated, it gives CASSYSTGGKIYGYTF. V gene TRBV6-5 combines with J gene TRBJ1-2, with a tentative D call TRBD1 (6 bases). V gave up 0 bases and J gave up 4 bases, with 15 bases separating them. Germline CDR1 and CDR2: MNHEY and SVGAGI. This CDR3 is 16 amino acids long.

The CDR3 spells CASSLMTGGADGYTF. In DNA form, the CDR3 reads TGCGCCAGCAGCTTGATGACAGGGGGCGCGGATGGCTACACCTTC. The chain links TRBV5-1 to TRBJ1-2; 10 bases line up with TRBD1. Looked up from germline, CDR1 is SGHRS and CDR2 is YFSETQ. V gave up 1 base and J gave up 6 bases; unmatched junction bases: 6. This CDR3 contains 15 residues.

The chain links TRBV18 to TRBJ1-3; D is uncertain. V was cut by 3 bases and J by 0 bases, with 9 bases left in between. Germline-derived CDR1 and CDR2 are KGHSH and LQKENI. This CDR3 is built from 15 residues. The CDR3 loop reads CASSPADRSGNTIYF. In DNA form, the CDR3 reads TGTGCCAGCTCACCTGCGGACCGCTCTGGAAACACCATATATTTT.

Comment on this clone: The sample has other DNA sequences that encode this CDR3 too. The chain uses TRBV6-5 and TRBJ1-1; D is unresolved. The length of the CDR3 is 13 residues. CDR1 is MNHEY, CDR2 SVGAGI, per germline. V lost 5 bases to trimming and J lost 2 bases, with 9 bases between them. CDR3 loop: CASSPRVNTEAFF. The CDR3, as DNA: TGTGCCAGCAGTCCTAGGGTAAACACTGAAGCTTTCTTT.

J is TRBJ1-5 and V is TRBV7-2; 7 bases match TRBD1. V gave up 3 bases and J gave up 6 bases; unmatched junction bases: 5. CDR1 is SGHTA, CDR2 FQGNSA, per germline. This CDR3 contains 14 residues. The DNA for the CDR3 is TGTGCCAGCAGCTTGCGACAGGGTGCTCAGCCCCAGCATTTT. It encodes CASSLRQGAQPQHF.

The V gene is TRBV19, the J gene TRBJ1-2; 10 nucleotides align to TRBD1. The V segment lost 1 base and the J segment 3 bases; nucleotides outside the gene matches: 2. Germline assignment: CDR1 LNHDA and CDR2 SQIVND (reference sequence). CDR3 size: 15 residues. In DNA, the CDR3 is TGTGCCAGTAGTATAGTAGGGACAGGGGACTATGGCTACACCTTC. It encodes CASSIVGTGDYGYTF.

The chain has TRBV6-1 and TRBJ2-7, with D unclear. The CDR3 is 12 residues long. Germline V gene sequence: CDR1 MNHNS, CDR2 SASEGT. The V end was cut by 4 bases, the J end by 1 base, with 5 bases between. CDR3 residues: CASSVASYEQYF. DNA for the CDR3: TGTGCCAGCAGTGTAGCATCCTACGAGCAGTACTTC.

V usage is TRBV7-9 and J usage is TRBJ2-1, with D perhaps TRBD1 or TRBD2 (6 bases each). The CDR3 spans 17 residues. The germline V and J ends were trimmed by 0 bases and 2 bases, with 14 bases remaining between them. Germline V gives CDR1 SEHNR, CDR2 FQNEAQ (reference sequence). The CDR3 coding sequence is TGTGCCAGCAGCTTAGCTACAGGGCGGGATGCCTACAATGAGCAGTTCTTC. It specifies CASSLATGRDAYNEQFF.

CDR3 sequence reads: CASSFQGWSYEQYF. The CDR3 coding sequence is TGTGCCAGCAGCTTTCAGGGGTGGTCCTACGAGCAGTACTTC. The chain has TRBV7-8 and TRBJ2-7; D possibly corresponds to TRBD1 (6 bases). V shed 3 bases and J shed 1 base, with 10 bases lying between them. CDR1 and CDR2 (germline): SGHVS, FQNEAQ. The CDR3 extends over 14 amino acids.

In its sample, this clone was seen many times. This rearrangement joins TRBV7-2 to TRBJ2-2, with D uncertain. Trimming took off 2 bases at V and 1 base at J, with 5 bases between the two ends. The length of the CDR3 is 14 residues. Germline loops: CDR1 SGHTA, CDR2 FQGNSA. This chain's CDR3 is CASSLKMNTGELFF. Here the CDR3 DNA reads TGTGCCAGCAGCTTAAAAATGAACACCGGGGAGCTGTTTTTT.

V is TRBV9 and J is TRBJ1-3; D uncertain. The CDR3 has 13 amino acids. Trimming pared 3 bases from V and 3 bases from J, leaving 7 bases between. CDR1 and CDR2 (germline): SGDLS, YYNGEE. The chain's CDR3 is CASSEGIGNTIYF. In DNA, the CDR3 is TGTGCCAGCAGCGAGGGAATTGGAAACACCATATATTTT.